This TCR beta chain was identified during a study of cytomegalovirus exposure and HLA in healthy donors. Notes on the study in general: In the analysis, some V segments, TRBV6-2 and TRBV6-3 included, were excluded as indistinguishable. The listing of 150 or so TCR beta chains classed them as cytomegalovirus-associated.

The junction had 7 bases not matched to a gene; V was cut back by 1 base and J by 0 bases. Germline CDR1 is SGHVS and CDR2 is FNYEAQ. The CDR3 has 17 residues. This clone came up a few times. The antigen remains unidentified. The PCR had 60 Vbeta and 13 Jbeta primers. Repertoires were generated with immunoSEQ multiplex PCR, while TCRdb's copy carries only in-frame clones and drops some. The sample comprises approximately 70,000 clones, around four fifths of which are singletons, and about a fifth rests with the top ten. The chain employs TRBV7-6 and TRBJ2-3; TRBD2 aligns across 7 bases. The TCR originated in a woman in her twenties or thirties in good health and CMV-seropositive. Specimen: PBMCs. The CDR3 coding sequence is TGTGCCAGCAGCTTAGTCGCTCTAGCGGCTAGCACAGATACGCAGTATTTT. Amino acid sequence: CASSLVALAASTDTQYF.